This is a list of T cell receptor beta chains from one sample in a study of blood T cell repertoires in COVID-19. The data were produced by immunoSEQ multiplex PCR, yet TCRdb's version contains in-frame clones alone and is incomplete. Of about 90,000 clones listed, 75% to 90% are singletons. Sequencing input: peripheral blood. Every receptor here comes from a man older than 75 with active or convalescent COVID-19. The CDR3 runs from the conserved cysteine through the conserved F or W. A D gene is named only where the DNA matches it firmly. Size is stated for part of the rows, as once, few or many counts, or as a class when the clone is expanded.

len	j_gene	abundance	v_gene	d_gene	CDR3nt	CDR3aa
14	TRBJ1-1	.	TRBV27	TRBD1	TGTGCCAGCAGGACAGGGTGGGTGAACACTGAAGCTTTCTTT	CASRTGWVNTEAFF
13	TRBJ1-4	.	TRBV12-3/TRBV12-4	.	TGTGCCAGCAGTCCCCGACAGGTGGAAAAACTGTTTTTT	CASSPRQVEKLFF
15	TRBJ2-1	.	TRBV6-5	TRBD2	TGTGCCAGCAGGCAAACTAGCGGAGGAGGGAATGAGCAGTTCTTC	CASRQTSGGGNEQFF
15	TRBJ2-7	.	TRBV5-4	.	TGTGCCAGCAGCTGGGGAGTGGACCAAGCCTACGAGCAGTACTTC	CASSWGVDQAYEQYF
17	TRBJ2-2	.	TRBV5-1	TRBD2	TGCGCCAGCAGCTTCGGAGCGGGGCAGGCTAACACCGGGGAGCTGTTTTTT	CASSFGAGQANTGELFF
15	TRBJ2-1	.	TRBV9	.	TGTGCCAGCAGCGTAGCAGGGATCTCCTACAATGAGCAGTTCTTC	CASSVAGISYNEQFF
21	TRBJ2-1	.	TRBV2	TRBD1	TGTGCCAGCAGTGAACGCATGTGGGACAGGGGGCTGGGACTAGTTAGGAATGAGCAGTTCTTC	CASSERMWDRGLGLVRNEQFF
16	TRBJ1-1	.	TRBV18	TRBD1	TGTGCCAGCTCACCTATGGACAGGGTTAAGAGCACTGAAGCTTTCTTT	CASSPMDRVKSTEAFF
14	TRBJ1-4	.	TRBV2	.	TGTGCCACCCAACTCGGGGGGATGGGTGAAAAACTGTTTTTT	CATQLGGMGEKLFF
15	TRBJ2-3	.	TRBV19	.	TGTGCCAGTAGTAGCACAGGGATTAGCACAGATACGCAGTATTTT	CASSSTGISTDTQYF
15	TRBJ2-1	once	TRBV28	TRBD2	TGTGCCAGCAGTTTAAGTAGCGGGAGAGTAAATGAGCAGTTCTTC	CASSLSSGRVNEQFF
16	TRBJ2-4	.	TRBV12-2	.	TGTGCAAGTCGCTTTCTTTGTGGGCTAGCCAAAAACATTCAGTACTTC	CASRFLCGLAKNIQYF
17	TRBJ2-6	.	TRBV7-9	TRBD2	TGTGCCAGCAGCTTAGCGCGGGGGGCGTCTGGGGCCAACGTCCTGACTTTC	CASSLARGASGANVLTF
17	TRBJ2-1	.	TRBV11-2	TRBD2	TGTGCCAGCAGCCTCGGCCTTCTAGCGGGGGCCTACAATGAGCAGTTCTTC	CASSLGLLAGAYNEQFF
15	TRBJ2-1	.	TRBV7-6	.	TGTGCCAGCAGCTCTTTTAGCGGAACATACAATGAGCAGTTCTTC	CASSSFSGTYNEQFF
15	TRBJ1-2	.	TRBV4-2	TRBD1	TGTGCCAGCAGCCCCAATAGGGGGACAGAATATGGCTACACCTTC	CASSPNRGTEYGYTF
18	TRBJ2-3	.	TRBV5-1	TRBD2	TGCGCCAGCAGCTTGGGATCTAGCGGGAGGCCCTCCACAGATACGCAGTATTTT	CASSLGSSGRPSTDTQYF
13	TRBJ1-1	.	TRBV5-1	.	TGCGCCAGCAGCTTGGAAGCGAACACTGAAGCTTTCTTT	CASSLEANTEAFF
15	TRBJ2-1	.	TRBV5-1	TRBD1	TGCGCCAGCAGCAACCGGGACAGGGGGCGCGGAGAGCAGTTCTTC	CASSNRDRGRGEQFF
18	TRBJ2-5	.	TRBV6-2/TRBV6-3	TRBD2	TGTGCCAGCAGTTACGAGCTAGCGGGAGGGATGGTGGATGAGACCCAGTACTTC	CASSYELAGGMVDETQYF
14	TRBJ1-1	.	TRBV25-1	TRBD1	TGTGCCAGCAGTGAAGACAGGGGAGGCACTGAAGCTTTCTTT	CASSEDRGGTEAFF
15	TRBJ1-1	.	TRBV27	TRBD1	TGTGCCAGCAGTCCCAGGGGGGCGATGAACACTGAAGCTTTCTTT	CASSPRGAMNTEAFF
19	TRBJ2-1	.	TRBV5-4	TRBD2	TGTGCCAGCAGTCAAAGCCAACAATTAGCGGGGGGCTCCTACAATGAGCAGTTCTTC	CASSQSQQLAGGSYNEQFF
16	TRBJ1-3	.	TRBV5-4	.	TGTGCCAGCAGCTTGGGAGGCAGAACGGCTGGAAACACCATATATTTT	CASSLGGRTAGNTIYF
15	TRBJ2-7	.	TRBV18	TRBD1	TGTGCCAGCTCACCACCGTGGACAGGGGGCTCCGAGCAGTACTTC	CASSPPWTGGSEQYF
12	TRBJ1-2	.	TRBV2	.	TGTGCCAGAAGGAATGAGGGAGGAAGCTACACCTTC	CARRNEGGSYTF
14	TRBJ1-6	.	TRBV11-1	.	TGTGCCAGCAGTACCGGGATCAGCGATTCACCCCTCCACTTT	CASSTGISDSPLHF
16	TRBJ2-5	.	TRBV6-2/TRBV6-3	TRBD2	TGTGCCAGCAGTTACGCGGGACTAGCGGGAGAAGAGACCCAGTACTTC	CASSYAGLAGEETQYF
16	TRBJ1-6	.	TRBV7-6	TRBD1	TGTGCCAGCAGCTTAGAGCCGACAGGGAATAATTCACCCCTCCACTTT	CASSLEPTGNNSPLHF
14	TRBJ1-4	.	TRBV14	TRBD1	TGTGCCAGCAGCTGGGGACAGAATAATGAAAAACTGTTTTTT	CASSWGQNNEKLFF
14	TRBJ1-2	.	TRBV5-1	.	TGCGCCAGCAGCTTGGCCGGAGCAGGGGATGGCTACACCTTC	CASSLAGAGDGYTF
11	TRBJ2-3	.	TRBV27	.	TGTGCCAGCAGTCAGACCCAGAGGCTTTATTTT	CASSQTQRLYF
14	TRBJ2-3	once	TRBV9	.	TGTGCCAGCAGCGTAGCTACCCGAGGGGATACGCAGTATTTT	CASSVATRGDTQYF
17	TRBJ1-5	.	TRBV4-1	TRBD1	TGCGCCAGCAGCCAAGAGCCCTTCGACAGGGGAGGTCAGCCCCAGCATTTT	CASSQEPFDRGGQPQHF
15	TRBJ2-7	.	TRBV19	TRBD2	TGTGCCAGTAGTCCTAGACTAGCGGGAGCAAACGAGCAGTACTTC	CASSPRLAGANEQYF
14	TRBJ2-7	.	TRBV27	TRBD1	TGTGCCAGCAGGGGGACAGGATACTCGGGCGAGCAGTACTTC	CASRGTGYSGEQYF
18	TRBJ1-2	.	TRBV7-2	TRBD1	TGTGCCAGCAGCTTAGGTGGACAGGGGGTCCGATTCTTCTATGGCTACACCTTC	CASSLGGQGVRFFYGYTF
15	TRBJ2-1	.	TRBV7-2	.	TGTGCCAGCAGCCCTACTAGAGGTTCCTACAATGAGCAGTTCTTC	CASSPTRGSYNEQFF
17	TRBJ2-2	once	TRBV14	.	TGTGCCAGCAGCCAAGATTACGGCGGAGGGTACACCGGGGAGCTGTTTTTT	CASSQDYGGGYTGELFF
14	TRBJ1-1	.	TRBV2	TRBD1	TGTGCCAGCAACCGGGACAGCATGAACACTGAAGCTTTCTTT	CASNRDSMNTEAFF
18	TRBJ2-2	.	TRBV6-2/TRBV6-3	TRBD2	TGTGCCAGCAGTTTCGGGACTAGCGGGAGTCCGAACACCGGGGAGCTGTTTTTT	CASSFGTSGSPNTGELFF
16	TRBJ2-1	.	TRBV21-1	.	TGTGCCAGCAGCGAAGGACTAGCGGGAGAGGGAAATGAGCAGTTCTTC	CASSEGLAGEGNEQFF
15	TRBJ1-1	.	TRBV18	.	TGTGCCAGCTCACTATGGACAGTCCCGAACACTGAAGCTTTCTTT	CASSLWTVPNTEAFF
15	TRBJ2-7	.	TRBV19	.	TGTGCCAGTAGCCGGAGGGCCCAAGCTCCCTACGAGCAGTACTTC	CASSRRAQAPYEQYF
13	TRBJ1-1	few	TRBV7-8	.	TGTGCCAGCGGCCCCAGGGTGAACACTGAAGCTTTCTTT	CASGPRVNTEAFF
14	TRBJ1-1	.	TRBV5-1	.	TGCGCCAGCAGCCCCCTGGGGGAGGGCACTGAAGCTTTCTTT	CASSPLGEGTEAFF
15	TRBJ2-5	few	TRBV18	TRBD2	TGTGCCAGCTCACCACTAGCGGGTAACCAAGAGACCCAGTACTTC	CASSPLAGNQETQYF
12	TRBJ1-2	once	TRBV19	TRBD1	TGTGCCAGTAATAAGGGGGCGGATGGCTACACCTTC	CASNKGADGYTF
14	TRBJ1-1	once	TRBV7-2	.	TGTGCCAGCAGCTTAGTTTGGGGAGGGTCTGAAGCTTTCTTT	CASSLVWGGSEAFF
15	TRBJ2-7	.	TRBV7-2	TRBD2	TGTGCCAGCAGCTTAGGCGGGGGGCTACTCTACGAGCAGTACTTC	CASSLGGGLLYEQYF
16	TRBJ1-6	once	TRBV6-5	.	TGTGCCAGCAGTTACGGTGGCCAGGGAGGAAGCTCACCCCTCCACTTT	CASSYGGQGGSSPLHF
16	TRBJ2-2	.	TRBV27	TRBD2	TGTGCCAGCAGTTTAGAAGCTAGCGGGAACACCGGGGAGCTGTTTTTT	CASSLEASGNTGELFF
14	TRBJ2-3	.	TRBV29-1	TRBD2	TGCAGCGCCAGGACTAGCGGGAGCACAGATACGCAGTATTTT	CSARTSGSTDTQYF